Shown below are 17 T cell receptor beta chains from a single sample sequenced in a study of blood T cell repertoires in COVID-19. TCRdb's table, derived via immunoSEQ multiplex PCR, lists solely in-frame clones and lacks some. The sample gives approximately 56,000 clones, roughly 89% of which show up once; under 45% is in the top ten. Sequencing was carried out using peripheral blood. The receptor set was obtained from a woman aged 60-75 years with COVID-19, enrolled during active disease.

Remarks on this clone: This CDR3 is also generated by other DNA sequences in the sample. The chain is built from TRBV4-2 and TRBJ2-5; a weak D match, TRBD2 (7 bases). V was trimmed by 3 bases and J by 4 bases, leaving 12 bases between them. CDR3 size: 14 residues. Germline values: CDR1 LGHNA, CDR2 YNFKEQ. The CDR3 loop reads CASSQGGGGETQYF. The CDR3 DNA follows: TGTGCCAGCAGCCAGGGGGGGGGCGGAGAGACCCAGTACTTC.

CDR3 sequence: CASSTGQPNEQYF. CDR3 sequence (DNA): TGTGCCAGCAGCACGGGACAACCCAACGAGCAGTACTTC. V usage is TRBV5-4 and J usage is TRBJ2-7; TRBD1 is a possible D gene (6 bases). Trimming stripped 4 bases from V and 5 bases from J, with 13 bases between. This CDR3 is 13 amino acids long. The germline V gene has CDR1 SGHNT and CDR2 YYREEE (reference sequence).

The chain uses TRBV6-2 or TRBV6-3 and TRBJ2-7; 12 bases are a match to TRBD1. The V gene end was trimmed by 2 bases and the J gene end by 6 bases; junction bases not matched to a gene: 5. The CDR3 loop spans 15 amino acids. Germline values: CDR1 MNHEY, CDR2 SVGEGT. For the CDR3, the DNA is TGTGCCAGCAGTTACCCGGGACAGGGGGCCCTCGAGCAGTACTTC. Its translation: CASSYPGQGALEQYF.

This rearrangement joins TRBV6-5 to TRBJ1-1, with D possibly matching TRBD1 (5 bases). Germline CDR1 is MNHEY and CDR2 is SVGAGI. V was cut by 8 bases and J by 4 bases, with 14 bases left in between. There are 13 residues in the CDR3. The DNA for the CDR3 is TGTGCCAGCCGGGGGGTGCGGGGCACTGAAGCTTTCTTT. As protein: CASRGVRGTEAFF.

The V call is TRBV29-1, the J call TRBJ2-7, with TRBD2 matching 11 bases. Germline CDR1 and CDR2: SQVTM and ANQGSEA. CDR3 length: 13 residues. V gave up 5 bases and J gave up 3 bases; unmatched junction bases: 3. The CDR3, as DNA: TGCAGCGTTCCCGGGACTAGCGGCTACGAGCAGTACTTC. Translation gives CSVPGTSGYEQYF.

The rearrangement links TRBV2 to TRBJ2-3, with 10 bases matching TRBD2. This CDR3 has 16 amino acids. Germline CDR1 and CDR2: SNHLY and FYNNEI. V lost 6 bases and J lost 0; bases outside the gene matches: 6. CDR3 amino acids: CASSHRTSGSTDTQYF. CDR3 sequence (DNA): TGTGCCAGCAGCCACCGGACTAGCGGTAGCACAGATACGCAGTATTTT.

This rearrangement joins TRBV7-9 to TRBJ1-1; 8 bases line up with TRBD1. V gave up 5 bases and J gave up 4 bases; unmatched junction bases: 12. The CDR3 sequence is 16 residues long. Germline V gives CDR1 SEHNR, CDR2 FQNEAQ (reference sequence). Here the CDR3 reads CASSPGTGRWGTEAFF. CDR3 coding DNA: TGTGCCAGCAGCCCGGGGACAGGACGGTGGGGCACTGAAGCTTTCTTT.

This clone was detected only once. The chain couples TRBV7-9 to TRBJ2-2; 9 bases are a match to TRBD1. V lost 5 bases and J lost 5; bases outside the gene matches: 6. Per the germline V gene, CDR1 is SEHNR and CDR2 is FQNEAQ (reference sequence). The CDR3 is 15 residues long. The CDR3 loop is CASSPGQGITGELFF. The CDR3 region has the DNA TGTGCCAGCAGCCCGGGACAGGGAATAACCGGGGAGCTGTTTTTT.

The CDR3 bases are TGTGCCAGCAGTCCGACAGGGGGCATGACCGGGGAGCTGTTTTTT. Its protein is CASSPTGGMTGELFF. V and J are TRBV6-5 and TRBJ2-2; 10 bases match TRBD1. This CDR3 has 15 residues. The germline gives CDR1 MNHEY, CDR2 SVGAGI. The J segment lost 5 bases and the V segment lost 5 bases, leaving 5 bases of the junction unmatched.

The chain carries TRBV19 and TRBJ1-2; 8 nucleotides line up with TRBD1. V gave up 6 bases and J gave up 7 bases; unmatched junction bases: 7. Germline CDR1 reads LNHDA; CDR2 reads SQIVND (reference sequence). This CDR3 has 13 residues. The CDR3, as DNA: TGTGCCAGTAGCAAATTCGACAGGGGTGGCTACACCTTC. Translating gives CASSKFDRGGYTF.

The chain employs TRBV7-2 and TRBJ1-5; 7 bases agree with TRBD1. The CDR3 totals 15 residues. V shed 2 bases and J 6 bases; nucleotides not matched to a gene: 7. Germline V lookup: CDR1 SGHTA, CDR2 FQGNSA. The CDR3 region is CASSLTGATSQPQHF. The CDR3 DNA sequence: TGTGCCAGCAGCTTAACAGGGGCCACCAGTCAGCCCCAGCATTTT. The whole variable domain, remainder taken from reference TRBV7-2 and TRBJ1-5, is GAGVSQSPSNKVTEKGKDVELRCDPISGHTALYWYRQSLGQGLEFLIYFQGNSAPDKSGLPSDRFSAERTGGSVSTLTIQRTQQEDSAVYLCASSLTGATSQPQHFGDGTRLSIL.

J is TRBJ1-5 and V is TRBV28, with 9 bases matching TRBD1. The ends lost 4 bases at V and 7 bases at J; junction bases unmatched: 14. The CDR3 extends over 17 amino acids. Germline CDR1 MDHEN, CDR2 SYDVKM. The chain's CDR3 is CASSSPSTGGAGQPQHF. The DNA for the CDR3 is TGTGCCAGCAGTTCCCCCTCGACAGGGGGAGCCGGGCAGCCCCAGCATTTT.

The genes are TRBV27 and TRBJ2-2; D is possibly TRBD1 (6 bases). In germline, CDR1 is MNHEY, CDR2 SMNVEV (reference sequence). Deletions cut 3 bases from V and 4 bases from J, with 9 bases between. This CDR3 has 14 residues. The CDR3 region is CASSLGHLTGELFF. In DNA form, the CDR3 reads TGTGCCAGCAGTTTGGGACACCTCACCGGGGAGCTGTTTTTT.

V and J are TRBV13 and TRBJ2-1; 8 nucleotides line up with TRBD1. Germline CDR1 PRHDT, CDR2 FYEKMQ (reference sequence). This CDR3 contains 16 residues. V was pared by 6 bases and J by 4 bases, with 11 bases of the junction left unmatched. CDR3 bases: TGTGCCAGCAGACCTACCTTCGGACAGGGATACAATGAGCAGTTCTTC. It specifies CASRPTFGQGYNEQFF.

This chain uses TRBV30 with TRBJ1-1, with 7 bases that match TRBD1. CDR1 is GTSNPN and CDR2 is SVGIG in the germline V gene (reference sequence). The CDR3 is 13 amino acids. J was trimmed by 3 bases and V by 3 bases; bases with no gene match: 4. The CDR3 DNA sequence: TGTGCCTGGAGCAGGACAGGCGACACTGAAGCTTTCTTT. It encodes CAWSRTGDTEAFF. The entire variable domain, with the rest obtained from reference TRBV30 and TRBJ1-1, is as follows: SQTIHQWPATLVQPVGSPLSLECTVEGTSNPNLYWYRQAAGRGLQLLFYSVGIGQISSEVPQNLSASRPQDRQFILSSKKLLLSDSGFYLCAWSRTGDTEAFFGQGTRLTVV.

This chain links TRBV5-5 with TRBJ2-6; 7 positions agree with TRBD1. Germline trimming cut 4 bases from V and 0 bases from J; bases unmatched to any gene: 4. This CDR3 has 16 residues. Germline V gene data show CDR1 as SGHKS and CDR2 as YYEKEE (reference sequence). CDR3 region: CASSKQGVSGANVLTF. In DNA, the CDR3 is TGTGCCAGCAGCAAGCAGGGGGTCTCTGGGGCCAACGTCCTGACTTTC. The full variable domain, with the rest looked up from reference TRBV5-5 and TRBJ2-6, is DAGVTQSPTHLIKTRGQQVTLRCSPISGHKSVSWYQQVLGQGPQFIFQYYEKEERGRGNFPDRFSARQFPNYSSELNVNALLLGDSALYLCASSKQGVSGANVLTFGAGSRLTVL.

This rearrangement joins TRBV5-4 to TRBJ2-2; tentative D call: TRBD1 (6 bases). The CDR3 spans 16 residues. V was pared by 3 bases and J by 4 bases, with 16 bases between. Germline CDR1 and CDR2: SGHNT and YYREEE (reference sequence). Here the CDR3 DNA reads TGTGCCAGCAGCTCAGCCCAGGGGTCCCCCACCGGGGAGCTGTTTTTT. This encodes CASSSAQGSPTGELFF.